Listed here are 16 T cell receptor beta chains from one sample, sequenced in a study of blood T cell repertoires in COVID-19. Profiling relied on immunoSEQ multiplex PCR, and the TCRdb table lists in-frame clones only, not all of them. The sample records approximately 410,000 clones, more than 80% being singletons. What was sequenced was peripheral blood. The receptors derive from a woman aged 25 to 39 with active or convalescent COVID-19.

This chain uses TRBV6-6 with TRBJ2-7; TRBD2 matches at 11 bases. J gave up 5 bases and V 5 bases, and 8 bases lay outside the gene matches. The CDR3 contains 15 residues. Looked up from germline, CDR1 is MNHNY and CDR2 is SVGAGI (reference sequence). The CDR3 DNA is TGTGCCAGCAGTCAAAGACTAGCGGGGTCTCACGAGCAGTACTTC. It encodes CASSQRLAGSHEQYF.

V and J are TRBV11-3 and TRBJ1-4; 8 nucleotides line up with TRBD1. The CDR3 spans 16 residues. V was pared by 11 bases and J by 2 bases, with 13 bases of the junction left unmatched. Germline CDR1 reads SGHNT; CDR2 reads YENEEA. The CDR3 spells CAGYRTGNATNEKLFF. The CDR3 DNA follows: TGTGCCGGCTACCGGACAGGGAACGCGACTAATGAAAAACTGTTTTTT.

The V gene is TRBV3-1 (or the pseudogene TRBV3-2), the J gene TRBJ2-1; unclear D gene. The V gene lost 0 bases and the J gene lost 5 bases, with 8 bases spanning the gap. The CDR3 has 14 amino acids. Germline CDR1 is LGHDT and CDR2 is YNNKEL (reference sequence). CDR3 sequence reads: CASSQDYFDNEQFF. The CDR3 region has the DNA TGTGCCAGCAGCCAAGACTACTTCGACAATGAGCAGTTCTTC.

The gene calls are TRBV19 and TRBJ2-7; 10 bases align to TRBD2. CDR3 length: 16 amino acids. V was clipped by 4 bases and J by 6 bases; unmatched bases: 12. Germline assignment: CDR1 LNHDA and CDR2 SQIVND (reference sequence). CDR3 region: CASSTASGSLPVEQYF. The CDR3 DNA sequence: TGTGCCAGTAGTACAGCTAGCGGGAGTCTCCCCGTCGAGCAGTACTTC.

The CDR3 spells CASGFRGDTEAFF. The CDR3 region has the DNA TGTGCTAGTGGTTTCCGGGGTGACACTGAAGCTTTCTTT. The rearrangement links TRBV12-5 to TRBJ1-1, with D unclear. The CDR3 has 13 amino acids. Germline CDR1 and CDR2: LGHNT and FRNRAP. The V and J ends lost 3 bases and 3 bases respectively, with 8 bases between them.

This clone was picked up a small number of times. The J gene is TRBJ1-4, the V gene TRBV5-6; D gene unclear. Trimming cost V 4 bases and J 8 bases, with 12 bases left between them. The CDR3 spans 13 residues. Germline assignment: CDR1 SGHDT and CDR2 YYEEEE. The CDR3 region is CASSKISTEKLFF. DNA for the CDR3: TGTGCCAGCAGCAAAATATCGACAGAAAAACTGTTTTTT.

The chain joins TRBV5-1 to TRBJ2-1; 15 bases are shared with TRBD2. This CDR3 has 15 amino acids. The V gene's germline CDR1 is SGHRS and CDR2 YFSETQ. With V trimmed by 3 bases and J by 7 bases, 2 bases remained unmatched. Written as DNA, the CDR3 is TGCGCCAGCAGCTGGGGACTAGCGGGAGGTAATGAGCAGTTCTTC. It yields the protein CASSWGLAGGNEQFF. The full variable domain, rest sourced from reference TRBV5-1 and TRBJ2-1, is KAGVTQTPRYLIKTRGQQVTLSCSPISGHRSVSWYQQTPGQGLQFLFEYFSETQRNKGNFPGRFSGRQFSNSRSEMNVSTLELGDSALYLCASSWGLAGGNEQFFGPGTRLTVL.

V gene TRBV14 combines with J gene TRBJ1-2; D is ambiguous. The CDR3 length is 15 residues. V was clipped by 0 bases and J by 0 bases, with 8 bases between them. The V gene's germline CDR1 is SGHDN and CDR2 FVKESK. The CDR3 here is CASSQEVRANYGYTF. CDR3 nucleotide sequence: TGTGCCAGCAGCCAAGAGGTACGAGCTAACTATGGCTACACCTTC.

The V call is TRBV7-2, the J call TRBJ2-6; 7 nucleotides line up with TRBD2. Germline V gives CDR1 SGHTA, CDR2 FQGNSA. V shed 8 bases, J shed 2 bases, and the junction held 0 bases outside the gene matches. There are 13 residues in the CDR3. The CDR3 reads CASGRAGANVLTF. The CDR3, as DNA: TGTGCCAGCGGGAGGGCTGGGGCCAACGTCCTGACTTTC.

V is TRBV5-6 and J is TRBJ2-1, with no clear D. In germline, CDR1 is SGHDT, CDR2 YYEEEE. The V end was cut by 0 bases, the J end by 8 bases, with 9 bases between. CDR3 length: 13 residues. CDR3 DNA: TGTGCCAGCAGCTTGGACTCGCCTGATGAGCAGTTCTTC. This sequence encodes CASSLDSPDEQFF.

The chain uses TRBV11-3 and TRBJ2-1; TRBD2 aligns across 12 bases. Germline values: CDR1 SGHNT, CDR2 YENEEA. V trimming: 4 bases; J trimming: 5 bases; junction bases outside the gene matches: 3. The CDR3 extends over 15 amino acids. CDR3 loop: CASSSRLAGDNEQFF. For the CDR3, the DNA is TGTGCCAGCAGCTCCCGACTAGCGGGAGACAATGAGCAGTTCTTC.

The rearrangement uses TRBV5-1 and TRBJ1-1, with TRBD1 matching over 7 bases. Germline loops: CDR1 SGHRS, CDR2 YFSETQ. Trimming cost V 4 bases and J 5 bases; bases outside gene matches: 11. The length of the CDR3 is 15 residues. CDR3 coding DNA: TGCGCCAGCAGCCTGACAGGGCGTATGGAAACTGAAGCTTTCTTT. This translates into CASSLTGRMETEAFF. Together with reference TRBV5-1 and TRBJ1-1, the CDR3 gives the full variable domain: KAGVTQTPRYLIKTRGQQVTLSCSPISGHRSVSWYQQTPGQGLQFLFEYFSETQRNKGNFPGRFSGRQFSNSRSEMNVSTLELGDSALYLCASSLTGRMETEAFFGQGTRLTVV.

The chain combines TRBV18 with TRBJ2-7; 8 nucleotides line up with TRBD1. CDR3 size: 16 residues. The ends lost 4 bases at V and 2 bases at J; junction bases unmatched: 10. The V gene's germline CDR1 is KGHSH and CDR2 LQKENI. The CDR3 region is CASSQTDREHAYEQYF. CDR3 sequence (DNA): TGTGCCAGCTCACAAACGGACAGGGAGCATGCCTACGAGCAGTACTTC.

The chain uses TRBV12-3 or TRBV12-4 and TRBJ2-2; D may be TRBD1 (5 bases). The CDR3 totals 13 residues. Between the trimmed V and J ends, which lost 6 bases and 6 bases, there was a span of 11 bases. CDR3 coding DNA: TGTGCCAGCAGCTCAGGGTATGCCGGGGAGCTGTTTTTT. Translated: CASSSGYAGELFF.

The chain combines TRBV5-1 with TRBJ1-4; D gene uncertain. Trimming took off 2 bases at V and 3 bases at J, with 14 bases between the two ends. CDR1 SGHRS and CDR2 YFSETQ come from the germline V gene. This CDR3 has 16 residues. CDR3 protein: CASSFTGFGPNEKLFF. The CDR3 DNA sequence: TGCGCCAGCAGCTTCACGGGGTTCGGTCCTAATGAAAAACTGTTTTTT.

CDR3 nucleotides: TGTGCCAGCAGTGTAATAGCGGGACCCTACGAGCAGTACTTC. Amino acid sequence: CASSVIAGPYEQYF. V gene TRBV2 combines with J gene TRBJ2-7, with 8 bases that match TRBD2. Germline V gene data show CDR1 as SNHLY and CDR2 as FYNNEI. The J segment lost 2 bases and the V segment lost 4 bases, leaving 4 bases of the junction unmatched. CDR3 length: 14 residues.